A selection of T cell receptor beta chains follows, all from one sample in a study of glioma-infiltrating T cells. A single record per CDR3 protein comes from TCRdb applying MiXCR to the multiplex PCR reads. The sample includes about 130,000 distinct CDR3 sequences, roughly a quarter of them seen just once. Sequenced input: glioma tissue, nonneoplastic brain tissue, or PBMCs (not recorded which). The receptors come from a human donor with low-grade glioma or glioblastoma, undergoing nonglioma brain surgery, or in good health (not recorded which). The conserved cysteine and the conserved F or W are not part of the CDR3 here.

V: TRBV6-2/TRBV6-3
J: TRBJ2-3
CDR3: ASSSLRGAFTDTQY

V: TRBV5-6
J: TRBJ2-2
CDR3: ASSRTLTVPGELF

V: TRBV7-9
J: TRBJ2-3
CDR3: ASSLAGGSTDTQY

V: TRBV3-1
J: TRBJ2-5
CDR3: ASSQEAALGQETQY

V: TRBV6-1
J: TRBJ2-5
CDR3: ASSQDKSASGAQETQY

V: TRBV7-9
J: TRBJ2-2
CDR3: ASSLPQGTGELF

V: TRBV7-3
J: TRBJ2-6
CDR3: ASSLQGATGANVLT

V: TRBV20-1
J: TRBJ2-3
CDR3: SARDRLTAGGYTDTQY

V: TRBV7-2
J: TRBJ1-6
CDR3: ASTLTGLLNSPLN

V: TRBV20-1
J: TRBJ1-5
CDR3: SAIDRVGNQPQH

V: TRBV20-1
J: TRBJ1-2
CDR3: SARVPWGGGGYT

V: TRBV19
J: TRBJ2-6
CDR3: ASRDSGSGANVLT

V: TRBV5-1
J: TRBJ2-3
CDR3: ASSPSLGGVSTDTQY

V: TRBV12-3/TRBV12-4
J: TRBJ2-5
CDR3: ASSSLGTQY

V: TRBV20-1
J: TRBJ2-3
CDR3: SARPQDRYTNTQY

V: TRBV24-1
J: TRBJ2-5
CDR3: ATSDYRGNQETQY

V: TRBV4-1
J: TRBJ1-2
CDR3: ASSQRSGTGGGPYGYT

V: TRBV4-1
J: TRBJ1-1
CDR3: ASSQDVRNTEAF

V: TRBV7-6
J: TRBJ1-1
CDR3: ASSFGLGQGDTEAF

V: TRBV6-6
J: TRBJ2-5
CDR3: ASSYSVGSQETQY

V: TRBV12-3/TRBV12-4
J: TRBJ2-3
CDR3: ASSWDGLGDTQY

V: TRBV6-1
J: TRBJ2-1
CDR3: ASSKGGAGEQF

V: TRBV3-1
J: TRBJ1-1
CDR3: ASSQGYAGNTEAF

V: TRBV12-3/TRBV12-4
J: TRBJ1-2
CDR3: ASSFSGDYGYT

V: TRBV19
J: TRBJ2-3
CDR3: ASSTQTGPGSQY

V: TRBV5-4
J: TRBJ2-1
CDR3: ASSSYRDRGYNEQF

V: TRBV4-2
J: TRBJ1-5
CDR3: ASSIDKGEINQPQH

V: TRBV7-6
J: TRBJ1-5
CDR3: ASSPAGGMSNQPQH

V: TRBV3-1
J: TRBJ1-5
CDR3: ASSPNRGHQPQH

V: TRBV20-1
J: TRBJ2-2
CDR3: SAQAPLNTGELF

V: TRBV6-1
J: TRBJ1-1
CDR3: ASRKGQGNTEAF

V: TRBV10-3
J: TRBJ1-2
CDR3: AISDGGRNGYT

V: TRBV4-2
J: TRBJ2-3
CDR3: ASSSHRGGKTGTDTQY

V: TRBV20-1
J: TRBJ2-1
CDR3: SARNHLGDFSSYNEQF

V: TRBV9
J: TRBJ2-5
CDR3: ASSSKDSGGAWETQY

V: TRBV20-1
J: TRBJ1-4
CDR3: SASGQGDEKLF

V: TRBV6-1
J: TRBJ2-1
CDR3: ASSEGTVSGNEQF

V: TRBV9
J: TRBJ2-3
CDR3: ASSSTAYGTDTQY

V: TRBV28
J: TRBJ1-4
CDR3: ASSLGPREKLF

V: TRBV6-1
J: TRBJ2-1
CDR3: ASKPLSGFPFREQF

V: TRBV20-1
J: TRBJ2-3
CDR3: SAFPGTSGVSTQY

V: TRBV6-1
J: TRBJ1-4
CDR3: ASSRDRATNEKLF

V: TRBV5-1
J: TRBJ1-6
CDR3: ASSLAAAGSPLH

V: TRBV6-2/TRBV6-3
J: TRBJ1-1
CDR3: ASNYRGNTEAF

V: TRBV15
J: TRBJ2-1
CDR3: ATSRPSLSGRDEQF

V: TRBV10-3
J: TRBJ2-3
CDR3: AMTTGSTDTQY

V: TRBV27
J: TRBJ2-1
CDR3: ASSRTIPYNEQF

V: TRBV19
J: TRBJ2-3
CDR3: ASSIISRRVATDTQY

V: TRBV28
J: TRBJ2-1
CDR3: ATTSGGHIRNEQF

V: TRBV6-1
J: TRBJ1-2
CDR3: ASSEAREGRGYT